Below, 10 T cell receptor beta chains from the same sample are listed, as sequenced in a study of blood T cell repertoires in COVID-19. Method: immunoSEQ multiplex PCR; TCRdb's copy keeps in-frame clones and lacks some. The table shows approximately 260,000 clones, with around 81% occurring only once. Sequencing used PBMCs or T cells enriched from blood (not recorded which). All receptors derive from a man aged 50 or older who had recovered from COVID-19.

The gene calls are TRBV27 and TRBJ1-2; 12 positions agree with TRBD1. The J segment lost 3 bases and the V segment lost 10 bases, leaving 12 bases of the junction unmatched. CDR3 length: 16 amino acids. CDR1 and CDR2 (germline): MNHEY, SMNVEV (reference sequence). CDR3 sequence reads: CATVTVGQGAHYGYTF. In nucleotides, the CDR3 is TGTGCCACAGTCACGGTGGGACAGGGGGCACACTATGGCTACACCTTC.

Here the CDR3 reads CASMGQGNTGELFF. CDR3 coding DNA: TGTGCCAGCATGGGACAGGGAAACACCGGGGAGCTGTTTTTT. V is TRBV3-1 (or the pseudogene TRBV3-2) and J is TRBJ2-2; TRBD1 matches 9 bases. J lost 2 bases, V lost 7 bases, and 2 bases had no gene match. The length of the CDR3 is 14 residues. From germline, CDR1 is LGHDT and CDR2 YNNKEL (reference sequence).

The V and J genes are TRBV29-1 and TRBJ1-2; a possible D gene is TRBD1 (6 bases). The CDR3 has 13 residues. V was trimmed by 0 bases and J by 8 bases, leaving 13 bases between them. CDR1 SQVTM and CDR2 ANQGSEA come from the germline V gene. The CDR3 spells CSVEDRRGGGYTF. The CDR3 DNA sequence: TGCAGCGTTGAAGATCGCAGGGGTGGAGGCTACACCTTC.

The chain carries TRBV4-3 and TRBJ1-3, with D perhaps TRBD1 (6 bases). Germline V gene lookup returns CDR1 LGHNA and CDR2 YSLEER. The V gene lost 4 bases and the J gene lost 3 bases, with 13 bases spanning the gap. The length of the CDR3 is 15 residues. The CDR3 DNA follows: TGCGCCAGCAGCCGCGAACAGGGTGGTGGAAACACCATATATTTT. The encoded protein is CASSREQGGGNTIYF.

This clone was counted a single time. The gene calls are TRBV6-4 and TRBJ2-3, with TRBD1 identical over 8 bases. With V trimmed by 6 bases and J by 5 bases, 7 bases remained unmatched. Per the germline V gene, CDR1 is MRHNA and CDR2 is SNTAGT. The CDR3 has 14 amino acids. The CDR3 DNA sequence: TGTGCCAGCAGCTTGACAGGGGAGGAAGATACGCAGTATTTT. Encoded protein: CASSLTGEEDTQYF.

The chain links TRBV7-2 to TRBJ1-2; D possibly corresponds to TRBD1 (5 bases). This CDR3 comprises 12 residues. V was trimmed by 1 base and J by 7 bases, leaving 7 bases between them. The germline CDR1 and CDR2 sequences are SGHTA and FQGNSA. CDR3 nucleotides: TGTGCCAGCAGCTTAGAAACAGGTGGCTACACCTTC. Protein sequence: CASSLETGGYTF.

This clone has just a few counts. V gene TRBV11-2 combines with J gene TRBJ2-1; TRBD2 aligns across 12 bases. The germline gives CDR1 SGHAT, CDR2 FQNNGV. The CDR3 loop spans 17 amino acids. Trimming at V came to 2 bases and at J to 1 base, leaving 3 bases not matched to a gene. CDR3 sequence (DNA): TGTGCCAGCAGCTTAACTAGCGGGGGGATATCCTACAATGAGCAGTTCTTC. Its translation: CASSLTSGGISYNEQFF. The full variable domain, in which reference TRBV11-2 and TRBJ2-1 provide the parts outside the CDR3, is EAGVAQSPRYKIIEKRQSVAFWCNPISGHATLYWYQQILGQGPKLLIQFQNNGVVDDSQLPKDRFSAERLKGVDSTLKIQPAKLEDSAVYLCASSLTSGGISYNEQFFGPGTRLTVL.

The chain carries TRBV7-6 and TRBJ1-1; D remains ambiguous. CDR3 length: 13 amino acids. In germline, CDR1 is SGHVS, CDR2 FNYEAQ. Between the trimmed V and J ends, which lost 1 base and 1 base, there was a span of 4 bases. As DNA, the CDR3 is TGTGCCAGCAGCTTAGAACAGAACACTGAAGCTTTCTTT. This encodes CASSLEQNTEAFF.

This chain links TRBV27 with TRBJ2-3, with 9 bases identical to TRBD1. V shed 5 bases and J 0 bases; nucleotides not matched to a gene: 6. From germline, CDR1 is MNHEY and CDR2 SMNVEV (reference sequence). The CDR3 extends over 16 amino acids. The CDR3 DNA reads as TGTGCCAGCAGTACCGGGACAGGGCGGAGCACAGATACGCAGTATTTT. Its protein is CASSTGTGRSTDTQYF.

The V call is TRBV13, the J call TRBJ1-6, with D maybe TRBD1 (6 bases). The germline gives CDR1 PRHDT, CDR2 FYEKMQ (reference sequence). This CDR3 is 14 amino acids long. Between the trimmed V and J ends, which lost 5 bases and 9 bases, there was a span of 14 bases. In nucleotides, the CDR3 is TGTGCCAGCAGCATACAGGGTGGCAGTTCACCCCTCCACTTT. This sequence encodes CASSIQGGSSPLHF.